Shown below are 24 T cell receptor beta chains from a single sample sequenced in a study of T-cell memory formation after mild COVID-19. TCRdb fed the 5' RACE reads into MiXCR, producing one record per CDR3 protein. The table shows 400,000 to 500,000 distinct CDR3 sequences, with 20% occurring only once. Specimen: PBMCs or a T cell subset sorted from them (not recorded which). Every receptor here comes from an adult woman who had mild COVID-19 (a few samples of this study predate the infection). Cell type and time point are not known.

This clonotype has a handful of counts. J is TRBJ1-1 and V is TRBV14; D gene uncertain. This CDR3 contains 13 residues. With 0 bases removed from V and 11 bases from J, the gap between germline ends came to 13 bases. Looked up from germline, CDR1 is SGHDN and CDR2 is FVKESK. The CDR3: CASSQDQRSAAFF. The DNA for the CDR3 is TGTGCCAGCAGCCAAGATCAAAGGTCCGCGGCTTTCTTT.

The chain couples TRBV20-1 to TRBJ2-1; the D is unclear. The V end lost 0 bases, the J end lost 6 bases, and 21 bases lay between the germline ends. This CDR3 region has 17 residues. Germline loops: CDR1 DFQATT, CDR2 SNEGSKA (reference sequence). This CDR3 is CSARDPSVARVGNEQFF. In nucleotides, the CDR3 is TGCAGTGCTAGAGATCCCTCGGTAGCTCGAGTCGGCAATGAGCAGTTCTTC.

This clonotype was picked up a small number of times. This chain uses TRBV2 with TRBJ2-7; either TRBD1 or TRBD2 may fit D (5 bases each). Germline CDR1 is SNHLY and CDR2 is FYNNEI. Trimming removed 2 bases at V and 0 bases at J, with 11 bases between. The CDR3 loop spans 15 amino acids. This CDR3 is CASSEWSGSSYEQYF. In DNA, the CDR3 is TGTGCCAGCAGTGAATGGTCAGGGAGCTCCTACGAGCAGTACTTC.

This chain links TRBV7-3 with TRBJ2-7; 7 bases map to TRBD2. Germline V gene data show CDR1 as SGHTA and CDR2 as FQGTGA. This CDR3 is built from 17 residues. The V segment lost 3 bases and the J segment 4 bases; nucleotides outside the gene matches: 15. The CDR3 loop is CASSFLSSRGGLYEQYF. Written as DNA, the CDR3 is TGTGCCAGCAGCTTTTTATCTTCTCGGGGAGGGCTGTACGAGCAGTACTTC. Variable domain in full (rest from reference TRBV7-3 and TRBJ2-7): GAGVSQTPSNKVTEKGKYVELRCDPISGHTALYWYRQSLGQGPEFLIYFQGTGAADDSGLPNDRFFAVRPEGSVSTLKIQRTERGDSAVYLCASSFLSSRGGLYEQYFGPGTRLTVT.

This clonotype was detected a few times. V is TRBV7-2 and J is TRBJ2-1; the match to TRBD2 covers 8 bases. In germline, CDR1 is SGHTA, CDR2 FQGNSA. The CDR3 extends over 17 amino acids. V was pared by 1 base and J by 2 bases, with 7 bases of the junction left unmatched. CDR3 nucleotide sequence: TGTGCCAGCAGCTTAGAACTAGCGGTATTGCCCTACAATGAGCAGTTCTTC. Translated: CASSLELAVLPYNEQFF.

This clonotype has just a few counts. This chain joins TRBV7-9 and TRBJ2-1, with 7 bases lining up with TRBD2. The V gene's germline CDR1 is SEHNR and CDR2 FQNEAQ (reference sequence). The ends lost 4 bases at V and 7 bases at J; junction bases unmatched: 7. CDR3 length equals 14 residues. CDR3 nucleotide sequence: TGTGCCAGCAGCTCACCGGGACTACCGAATGAGCAGTTCTTC. This encodes CASSSPGLPNEQFF.

The chain carries TRBV13 and TRBJ2-7, with 7 bases that match TRBD1. The CDR3 sequence is 14 residues long. The V and J ends lost 3 bases and 1 base, in that order; junction bases with no gene match: 3. The germline CDR1 and CDR2 sequences are PRHDT and FYEKMQ (reference sequence). The CDR3 coding sequence is TGTGCCAGCAGCTTTTTGGACAGGTCCTACGAGCAGTACTTC. Protein sequence: CASSFLDRSYEQYF.

This clonotype was detected only a few times. V usage is TRBV7-9 and J usage is TRBJ1-2, with D perhaps matching TRBD1 (6 bases). The V and J ends lost 4 bases and 5 bases respectively, with 14 bases between them. This CDR3 is built from 14 residues. The germline CDR1 and CDR2 sequences are SEHNR and FQNEAQ (reference sequence). The CDR3 sequence is CASSSTGPRYGYTF. In nucleotides, the CDR3 is TGTGCCAGCAGCTCGACAGGCCCTCGGTATGGCTACACCTTC. The full variable domain, its missing parts supplied by reference TRBV7-9 and TRBJ1-2, is DTGVSQNPRHKITKRGQNVTFRCDPISEHNRLYWYRQTLGQGPEFLTYFQNEAQLEKSRLLSDRFSAERPKGSFSTLEIQRTEQGDSAMYLCASSSTGPRYGYTFGSGTRLTVV.

With regard to this clonotype: The CDR3 end shows no conserved phenylalanine or tryptophan, and so a read error is likely. The gene calls are TRBV27 and TRBJ2-7; D gene ambiguous. Germline V gives CDR1 MNHEY, CDR2 SMNVEV (reference sequence). The CDR3 totals 12 residues. Trimming stripped 5 bases from V and 2 bases from J, with 7 bases between. The CDR3 protein is CASSPPPYEQYI. The CDR3 DNA is TGTGCCAGCAGTCCACCCCCCTACGAGCAGTACATC.

This clonotype has just a few counts. This chain joins TRBV12-3 or TRBV12-4 and TRBJ2-3; D possibly corresponds to TRBD2 (6 bases). V gave up 6 bases and J gave up 0 bases, with 10 bases separating them. This CDR3 has 14 amino acids. CDR3 in DNA: TGTGCCAGCAGATACGGGACTAGCACAGATACGCAGTATTTT. Amino acids: CASRYGTSTDTQYF.

V is TRBV13 and J is TRBJ2-7, with D possibly TRBD1 on 9 matching bases. In germline, CDR1 is PRHDT, CDR2 FYEKMQ (reference sequence). V lost 5 bases, J lost 4 bases, and 21 bases lay in between. The CDR3 is 16 amino acids. The CDR3 nucleotides are TGTGCCAGCAGCCGGGGGGGACAGGGTGTCCAGTACGAGCAGTACTTC. Translating gives CASSRGGQGVQYEQYF.

A remark on this clonotype: Because the CDR3's place on the DNA is in doubt, the DNA is left out and the CDR3 is given as listed by TCRdb. J is TRBJ1-1 and V is TRBV4-2. Germline loops: CDR1 LGHNA, CDR2 YNFKEQ. The CDR3 is 15 amino acids in total, end residues counted. The CDR3 is CASSPYVGPNTEAFF.

This clonotype showed up just a few times. This chain uses TRBV11-2 with TRBJ1-1; no clear D gene. Germline values: CDR1 SGHAT, CDR2 FQNNGV. The CDR3 is 15 amino acids. Trimming took off 4 bases at V and 0 bases at J, with 12 bases between the two ends. The CDR3 nucleotides read TGTGCCAGCAGCTCACGAGGGCAACTGAACACTGAAGCTTTCTTT. It encodes CASSSRGQLNTEAFF. The variable domain in full, completed from reference TRBV11-2 and TRBJ1-1, reads EAGVAQSPRYKIIEKRQSVAFWCNPISGHATLYWYQQILGQGPKLLIQFQNNGVVDDSQLPKDRFSAERLKGVDSTLKIQPAKLEDSAVYLCASSSRGQLNTEAFFGQGTRLTVV.

This chain joins TRBV9 and TRBJ2-3; D perhaps matches TRBD2 (7 bases). The CDR3 is 17 amino acids. V was clipped by 6 bases and J by 1 base, with 21 bases between them. CDR1 and CDR2 from the germline V gene are SGDLS and YYNGEE. CDR3 bases: TGTGCCAGCACGACTGGAGGGGGGGCCGGGGGCACAGATACGCAGTATTTT. It encodes CASTTGGGAGGTDTQYF.

The chain links TRBV4-1 to TRBJ1-1; 8 nucleotides line up with TRBD1. This CDR3 has 15 residues. Germline loops: CDR1 MGHRA, CDR2 YSYEKL. V shed 2 bases, J shed 2 bases, and the junction held 4 bases outside the gene matches. CDR3 sequence reads: CASSQLTGGNTEAFF. As DNA, the CDR3 is TGCGCCAGCAGCCAATTAACAGGGGGAAACACTGAAGCTTTCTTT.

This clonotype was seen a single time. The gene calls are TRBV7-2 and TRBJ1-2; 8 bases agree with TRBD1. Germline V gene data show CDR1 as SGHTA and CDR2 as FQGNSA. CDR3 length: 15 residues. V trimming: 1 base; J trimming: 7 bases; junction bases outside the gene matches: 8. The CDR3 region is CASSLDAWTGSGYTF. The CDR3 DNA reads as TGTGCCAGCAGCTTAGACGCCTGGACAGGGAGTGGCTACACCTTC. Based on the CDR3 plus reference TRBV7-2 and TRBJ1-2, the full variable domain is GAGVSQSPSNKVTEKGKDVELRCDPISGHTALYWYRQSLGQGLEFLIYFQGNSAPDKSGLPSDRFSAERTGGSVSTLTIQRTQQEDSAVYLCASSLDAWTGSGYTFGSGTRLTVV.

The rearrangement joins TRBV5-6 to TRBJ1-2; 12 bases are a match to TRBD1. The CDR3 is 16 residues long. Losses at the gene ends were 0 bases for V and 4 bases for J; bases not matched to a gene: 4. The germline V gene has CDR1 SGHDT and CDR2 YYEEEE. The CDR3 DNA follows: TGTGCCAGCAGCTTGGCCGGGACAGGGGGCCTCTATGGCTACACCTTC. It codes for CASSLAGTGGLYGYTF.

The chain employs TRBV7-8 and TRBJ2-2; no reliable D call. Germline V lookup: CDR1 SGHVS, CDR2 FQNEAQ. The CDR3 has 13 residues. The V gene lost 5 bases and the J gene lost 7 bases, with 11 bases spanning the gap. The CDR3 coding sequence is TGTGCCAGCAGCCTATCAACCTACGGGGAGCTGTTTTTT. Encoded protein: CASSLSTYGELFF. Looking up the rest from reference TRBV7-8 and TRBJ2-2 gives the full variable domain: GAGVSQSPRYKVAKRGQDVALRCDPISGHVSLFWYQQALGQGPEFLTYFQNEAQLDKSGLPSDRFFAERPEGSVSTLKIQRTQQEDSAVYLCASSLSTYGELFFGEGSRLTVL.

This clonotype was seen only a few times. This chain connects TRBV3-1 to TRBJ1-2, with D possibly matching TRBD1 (6 bases). CDR1 and CDR2 (germline): LGHDT, YNNKEL (reference sequence). The CDR3 runs to 15 residues. V dropped 1 base and J dropped 3 bases, with 12 bases sitting between them. The CDR3 DNA follows: TGTGCCAGCAGCCAAGGCAGGGGCACATACTATGGCTACACCTTC. It specifies CASSQGRGTYYGYTF. Combining the CDR3 with reference TRBV3-1 and TRBJ1-2 gives the whole variable domain DTAVSQTPKYLVTQMGNDKSIKCEQNLGHDTMYWYKQDSKKFLKIMFSYNNKELIINETVPNRFSPKSPDKAHLNLHINSLELGDSAVYFCASSQGRGTYYGYTFGSGTRLTVV.

This sequence joins TRBV5-1 and TRBJ2-7, with D possibly called TRBD1 or TRBD2 (5 bases each). V was shortened by 2 bases and J by 0 bases, with 15 bases between the two germline ends. The CDR3 has 16 amino acids. Germline V gene data show CDR1 as SGHRS and CDR2 as YFSETQ. CDR3 residues: CASSFSSGTASYEQYF. The DNA of the CDR3 is TGCGCCAGCAGCTTTAGTTCCGGGACGGCCTCCTACGAGCAGTACTTC.

The V gene is TRBV12-3 or TRBV12-4, the J gene TRBJ1-1; the D is unclear. CDR3 length: 12 amino acids. Trimming shortened V by 3 bases and J by 8 bases, and 10 bases separated the two germline ends. The CDR3 is CASSFRQPEAFF. In nucleotides, the CDR3 is TGTGCCAGCAGTTTTCGGCAGCCAGAAGCTTTCTTT.

The sample holds a few counts of this clonotype. The chain combines TRBV5-6 with TRBJ2-1; unclear D gene. The V end lost 5 bases, the J end lost 0 bases, and 15 bases lay between the germline ends. This CDR3 region has 16 residues. Per the germline V gene, CDR1 is SGHDT and CDR2 is YYEEEE. The CDR3 spells CASRDGPDPSYNEQFF. In nucleotides, the CDR3 is TGTGCCAGCAGGGATGGACCCGATCCCTCCTACAATGAGCAGTTCTTC.

This chain connects TRBV10-3 to TRBJ2-7; D might be TRBD1 (5 bases). Germline V CDR1 and CDR2: ENHRY, SYGVKD. The CDR3 spans 12 residues. Trimming took 11 bases from V and 5 from J, leaving 16 bases between them. CDR3: CAVQDGPHEQYF. The CDR3 bases are TGTGCCGTACAGGACGGCCCCCACGAGCAGTACTTC.

This clonotype has just a few counts. The V call is TRBV5-4, the J call TRBJ2-3, with D perhaps TRBD2 (7 bases). The CDR3 consists of 16 residues. Germline V CDR1 and CDR2: SGHNT, YYREEE (reference sequence). The ends were cut back, 4 bases at V and 2 bases at J, with 17 bases in the middle. Here the CDR3 reads CASSSLAGADTDTQYF. The CDR3 DNA follows: TGTGCCAGCAGCAGTCTGGCGGGGGCTGACACAGATACGCAGTATTTT.